The 5 T cell receptor beta chains below all came from one sample that was sequenced in a study of T cell responses to AZD1222 COVID-19 vaccine. Method: immunoSEQ multiplex PCR; TCRdb's copy keeps in-frame clones and lacks some. The table includes about 160,000 clones, 88% detected once. Specimen: peripheral blood, collected on day 0 of AZD1222 vaccination. These receptors all come from an adult in good health.

CDR3 residues: CASGQTSRDDPAFF. DNA for the CDR3: TGTGCCAGCGGACAAACCTCACGCGACGACCCAGCTTTCTTT. The chain has TRBV7-9 and TRBJ1-1; D is possibly TRBD1 (5 bases). Trimming shortened V by 8 bases and J by 10 bases, and 23 bases separated the two germline ends. This CDR3 contains 14 residues. Looked up from germline, CDR1 is SEHNR and CDR2 is FQNEAQ (reference sequence).

V gene TRBV27 combines with J gene TRBJ1-3; D may be TRBD1 (5 bases). Germline V CDR1 and CDR2: MNHEY, SMNVEV (reference sequence). V lost 6 bases and J lost 0, with 18 bases in between. CDR3 length: 17 residues. This CDR3 is CASRPQGVPLSGNTIYF. Written as DNA, the CDR3 is TGTGCCAGCAGGCCCCAGGGAGTCCCCCTCTCTGGAAACACCATATATTTT.

The rearrangement joins TRBV28 to TRBJ2-7; tentatively, D is TRBD1 (6 bases). Germline CDR1 is MDHEN and CDR2 is SYDVKM. V dropped 5 bases and J dropped 3 bases, with 17 bases sitting between them. This CDR3 has 15 amino acids. Written as DNA, the CDR3 is TGTGCCAGCAGTGTCCCGGGACACACAGTCTACGAGCAGTACTTC. This sequence encodes CASSVPGHTVYEQYF.

CDR3 nucleotides: TGCGCCAGCAGCGCGGAAGAGGGGACGCAGTATTTT. Its translation: CASSAEEGTQYF. This chain links TRBV5-1 with TRBJ2-3; D may be TRBD1 or TRBD2 (5 bases each). Germline CDR1 SGHRS, CDR2 YFSETQ. The CDR3 is made up of 12 amino acids. Trimming took off 4 bases at V and 9 bases at J, with 12 bases between the two ends.

In nucleotides, the CDR3 is TGTGCCAGCAGCTTTTACAGGGGAACTGAAGCTTTCTTT. Translating it yields CASSFYRGTEAFF. The rearrangement uses TRBV7-3 and TRBJ1-1; the match to TRBD1 covers 7 bases. V was clipped by 3 bases and J by 5 bases; unmatched bases: 3. Germline CDR1 is SGHTA and CDR2 is FQGTGA. This CDR3 contains 13 residues.